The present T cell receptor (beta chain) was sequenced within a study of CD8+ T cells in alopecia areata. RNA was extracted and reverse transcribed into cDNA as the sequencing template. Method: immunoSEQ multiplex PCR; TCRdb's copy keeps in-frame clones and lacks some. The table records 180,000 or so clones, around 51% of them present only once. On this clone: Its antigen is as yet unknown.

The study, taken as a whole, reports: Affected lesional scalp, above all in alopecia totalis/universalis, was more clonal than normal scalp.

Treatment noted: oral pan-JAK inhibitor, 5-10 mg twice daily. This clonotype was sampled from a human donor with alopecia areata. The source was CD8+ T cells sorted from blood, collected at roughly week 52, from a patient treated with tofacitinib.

CDR3 coding DNA: TGTGCCAGCAGCGACGGTCAACATCCCGGCTACACCTTC. It is translated as CASSDGQHPGYTF. V usage is TRBV9 and J usage is TRBJ1-2, with D uncertain. Germline V gives CDR1 SGDLS, CDR2 YYNGEE. CDR3 length equals 13 residues. Trimming cost V 3 bases and J 8 bases, with 14 bases left between them.